The 20 T cell receptor beta chains below come from one sample, sequenced in a study of cytomegalovirus exposure and HLA in healthy donors. The PCR was carried out with 60 Vbeta primers and 13 Jbeta primers. This table comes from immunoSEQ multiplex PCR, and its TCRdb copy is limited to in-frame clones, with some not included. The sample lists some 140,000 clones, roughly three quarters occurring once. The sequencing sample was made of PBMCs. The receptors here all came from a man aged 30-40 years in good health and CMV-seropositive.

The rearrangement links TRBV5-6 to TRBJ1-1, with a possible D match to TRBD1 (6 bases). CDR3 length: 14 residues. V was pared by 5 bases and J by 1 base, with 12 bases between. Germline V gene sequence: CDR1 SGHDT, CDR2 YYEEEE. The CDR3 DNA reads as TGTGCCAGCAGTTGGGACATCTCGAACACTGAAGCTTTCTTT. Residues: CASSWDISNTEAFF.

The chain combines TRBV7-9 with TRBJ2-5; D is uncertain. CDR1 is SEHNR, CDR2 FQNEAQ, per germline (reference sequence). The CDR3 sequence is 13 residues long. The ends were cut back, 3 bases at V and 1 base at J, with 6 bases in the middle. The CDR3 is CASSFIPQETQYF. The CDR3 DNA is TGTGCCAGCAGCTTCATTCCCCAAGAGACCCAGTACTTC.

A single count supports this clone. The CDR3 nucleotides read TGTGCCAGCAGCGCCGCCCATGGGGAGGGTCAGCCCCAGCATTTT. It codes for CASSAAHGEGQPQHF. The chain is built from TRBV9 and TRBJ1-5, with D unresolved. Trimming left V 3 bases short and J 6 bases short, with 16 bases between. The CDR3 sequence is 15 residues long. CDR1 and CDR2 (germline): SGDLS, YYNGEE.

The rearrangement joins TRBV30 to TRBJ1-3; D perhaps matches TRBD1 (6 bases). Germline CDR1 and CDR2: GTSNPN and SVGIG (reference sequence). This CDR3 region has 15 residues. V dropped 0 bases and J dropped 0 bases, with 9 bases sitting between them. The chain's CDR3 is CAWSVGTHSGNTIYF. The CDR3 DNA follows: TGTGCCTGGAGTGTCGGGACACACTCTGGAAACACCATATATTTT.

The chain carries TRBV6-6 and TRBJ2-5; D ambiguous. The CDR3 length is 12 residues. The germline V gene encodes CDR1 MNHNY and CDR2 SVGAGI (reference sequence). Trimming pared 7 bases from V and 0 bases from J, leaving 6 bases between. The CDR3 spells CASTEYQETQYF. As DNA, the CDR3 is TGTGCCAGCACGGAGTACCAAGAGACCCAGTACTTC.

The chain uses TRBV30 and TRBJ2-5; 10 positions match TRBD1. This CDR3 has 13 amino acids. After removal of 3 bases from V and 5 bases from J, the junction contained 3 bases not matched to a gene. Looked up from germline, CDR1 is GTSNPN and CDR2 is SVGIG (reference sequence). The CDR3 DNA reads as TGTGCCTGGAGGGGGACAGGGGTTGAGACCCAGTACTTC. Amino acid sequence: CAWRGTGVETQYF.

In this sample, this clone turned up a few times. V and J are TRBV7-8 and TRBJ2-1; D is undetermined. Germline V gene data show CDR1 as SGHVS and CDR2 as FQNEAQ. Between the trimmed V and J ends, which lost 5 bases and 7 bases, there was a span of 12 bases. This CDR3 is built from 13 residues. The CDR3 protein is CASSPSRVNEQFF. In DNA, the CDR3 is TGTGCCAGCAGCCCGTCTAGAGTTAATGAGCAGTTCTTC.

The chain recombines TRBV5-6 with TRBJ2-1, with D unresolved. The V end was cut by 3 bases, the J end by 3 bases, with 19 bases between. Germline CDR1 SGHDT, CDR2 YYEEEE. This CDR3 is built from 17 residues. CDR3 protein: CASSSADISSFYNEQFF. The CDR3 nucleotides are TGTGCCAGCAGCTCCGCAGACATTTCCTCCTTCTACAATGAGCAGTTCTTC.

The chain employs TRBV19 and TRBJ1-4; D possibly corresponds to TRBD1 (5 bases). The V end lost 2 bases, the J end lost 7 bases, and 11 bases lay between the germline ends. The CDR3 runs to 14 residues. Germline assignment: CDR1 LNHDA and CDR2 SQIVND (reference sequence). The CDR3: CASSIQGMGEKLFF. CDR3 coding DNA: TGTGCCAGTAGTATACAGGGTATGGGTGAAAAACTGTTTTTT.

V is TRBV6-5 and J is TRBJ2-7; 7 nucleotides match TRBD1. This CDR3 contains 13 residues. With V trimmed by 9 bases and J by 4 bases, 9 bases remained unmatched. Germline CDR1 is MNHEY and CDR2 is SVGAGI. The DNA for the CDR3 is TGTGCCAGTTACGAGGTACAGGGGTACGAGCAGTACTTC. This codes for CASYEVQGYEQYF.

V gene TRBV5-5 combines with J gene TRBJ2-7; TRBD1 matches at 10 bases. This CDR3 comprises 15 residues. V shed 3 bases and J 8 bases; nucleotides not matched to a gene: 11. The germline CDR1 and CDR2 sequences are SGHKS and YYEKEE (reference sequence). The CDR3 here is CASSYQTGTGVKQYF. The CDR3 nucleotides are TGTGCCAGCAGCTACCAAACCGGGACAGGGGTAAAGCAGTACTTC.

V and J are TRBV5-4 and TRBJ1-3; 7 bases fit TRBD1. Germline V gene lookup returns CDR1 SGHNT and CDR2 YYREEE (reference sequence). The CDR3 length is 16 residues. Trimming cost V 3 bases and J 1 base; bases outside gene matches: 7. CDR3: CASSSNRGKSGNTIYF. The CDR3 bases are TGTGCCAGCAGCTCTAACAGGGGAAAGTCTGGAAACACCATATATTTT.

This chain links TRBV19 with TRBJ2-6; 10 nucleotides match TRBD2. V trimming: 7 bases; J trimming: 1 base; junction bases outside the gene matches: 7. CDR1 LNHDA and CDR2 SQIVND come from the germline V gene (reference sequence). The CDR3 sequence is 17 residues long. CDR3 sequence (DNA): TGTGCCAGTACCCCCCTAGCGGGAGCGTCTGGGGCCAACGTCCTGACTTTC. It specifies CASTPLAGASGANVLTF. The complete variable domain, with remaining parts taken from reference TRBV19 and TRBJ2-6, reads DGGITQSPKYLFRKEGQNVTLSCEQNLNHDAMYWYRQDPGQGLRLIYYSQIVNDFQKGDIAEGYSVSREKKESFPLTVTSAQKNPTAFYLCASTPLAGASGANVLTFGAGSRLTVL.

The chain links TRBV9 to TRBJ2-1; 9 nucleotides line up with TRBD2. Trimming cost V 0 bases and J 0 bases; bases outside gene matches: 10. Germline assignment: CDR1 SGDLS and CDR2 YYNGEE. The CDR3 contains 19 residues. CDR3 in DNA: TGTGCCAGCAGCGTAGCCCCCCTTAGCGGGGGTTACTCCTACAATGAGCAGTTCTTC. It codes for CASSVAPLSGGYSYNEQFF.

This clone was seen a single time. The V call is TRBV6-1, the J call TRBJ1-5, with D uncertain. The CDR3 is made up of 13 amino acids. Trimming removed 7 bases from V and 0 bases from J, with 7 bases in between. CDR1 is MNHNS, CDR2 SASEGT, per germline. The CDR3 sequence is CASNLNSNQPQHF. The CDR3 region has the DNA TGTGCCAGCAACCTAAATAGCAATCAGCCCCAGCATTTT.

The chain links TRBV2 to TRBJ1-2, with TRBD1 as a possible D gene (6 bases). The CDR3 totals 14 residues. V was trimmed by 10 bases and J by 2 bases, leaving 17 bases between them. The germline V gene has CDR1 SNHLY and CDR2 FYNNEI. The CDR3 spells CATQQGQGNYGYTF. The CDR3 DNA is TGTGCCACCCAGCAGGGTCAGGGGAACTATGGCTACACCTTC.

V usage is TRBV7-6 and J usage is TRBJ1-5; 7 bases map to TRBD1. J lost 7 bases, V lost 6 bases, and 6 bases had no gene match. This CDR3 spans 13 amino acids. Germline V CDR1 and CDR2: SGHVS, FNYEAQ. CDR3 coding DNA: TGTGCCAGCAGTTCTACAGGGGCCCAGCCCCAGCATTTT. The encoded protein is CASSSTGAQPQHF.

The rearrangement joins TRBV11-2 to TRBJ2-2, with D possibly being TRBD2 (6 bases). This CDR3 spans 15 amino acids. Germline assignment: CDR1 SGHAT and CDR2 FQNNGV. Trimming stripped 0 bases from V and 5 bases from J, with 10 bases between. CDR3 in DNA: TGTGCCAGCAGCTTAGATATTCGGGAGACCGGGGAGCTGTTTTTT. It specifies CASSLDIRETGELFF.

The gene calls are TRBV10-3 and TRBJ2-7, with 13 bases fitting TRBD2. V dropped 7 bases and J dropped 2; count of bases not matched to a gene: 2. This CDR3 spans 14 amino acids. Germline V gene sequence: CDR1 ENHRY, CDR2 SYGVKD. The CDR3 DNA reads TGTGCCATCAAAGGGACTAGCGGGACCTACGAGCAGTACTTC. Translation gives CAIKGTSGTYEQYF.

In DNA, the CDR3 is TGCGCCAGCAGCCAGGACTATCTCAGGAGCAACTATGGCTACACCTTC. As protein: CASSQDYLRSNYGYTF. The chain links TRBV4-3 to TRBJ1-2; D uncertain. The CDR3 spans 16 residues. Germline V gene data show CDR1 as LGHNA and CDR2 as YSLEER. V dropped 3 bases and J dropped 2 bases, with 16 bases sitting between them.